Following are 31 T cell receptor beta chains from one sample sequenced in a study of identical twins. TCRdb reprocessed the 5' RACE reads via MiXCR and lists one record per CDR3 protein. The sample lists roughly 720,000 distinct CDR3 sequences, about 20% occurring once. The data were also submitted as part of a second study, on T cells expressing NK-cell markers.

Sequenced material: PBMCs. The source is a woman between 18 and 29 years old in good health.

This clonotype was seen only a few times. CDR3 in DNA: TGTGCCAGCAGCCCCCTTCGGGGCGGGGAGCTGTTTTTT. Amino acid sequence: CASSPLRGGELFF. The V call is TRBV7-2, the J call TRBJ2-2, with TRBD2 as a possible D gene (5 bases). Germline-derived CDR1 and CDR2 are SGHTA and FQGNSA. Trimming removed 5 bases from V and 7 bases from J, with 11 bases in between. This CDR3 spans 13 amino acids. The whole variable domain, remainder taken from reference TRBV7-2 and TRBJ2-2, is GAGVSQSPSNKVTEKGKDVELRCDPISGHTALYWYRQSLGQGLEFLIYFQGNSAPDKSGLPSDRFSAERTGGSVSTLTIQRTQQEDSAVYLCASSPLRGGELFFGEGSRLTVL.

V is TRBV10-3 and J is TRBJ1-1; no clear D. This CDR3 has 13 residues. Trimming removed 4 bases at V and 6 bases at J, with 12 bases between. CDR1 is ENHRY and CDR2 is SYGVKD in the germline V gene. The CDR3 DNA is TGTGCCATCAGTGTTGAGGGCTGGGCTGAAGCTTTCTTT. It codes for CAISVEGWAEAFF.

This clonotype has more than one count but fewer than ten. The genes are TRBV12-3 or TRBV12-4 and TRBJ2-2; TRBD1 matches 9 bases. The CDR3 consists of 16 residues. The V and J ends lost 2 bases and 5 bases, in that order; junction bases with no gene match: 6. The CDR3 sequence: CASSLTGGVRTGELFF. The CDR3 DNA follows: TGTGCCAGCAGTTTAACAGGGGGCGTGAGGACCGGGGAGCTGTTTTTT.

The chain has TRBV4-3 and TRBJ1-2; 7 nucleotides align to TRBD1. This CDR3 contains 15 residues. Germline V gene sequence: CDR1 LGHNA, CDR2 YSLEER. The V gene end was trimmed by 5 bases and the J gene end by 2 bases; junction bases not matched to a gene: 8. CDR3 region: CASSSQGEKNYGYTF. The CDR3 DNA is TGCGCCAGCAGCTCCCAGGGGGAGAAGAACTATGGCTACACCTTC.

V is TRBV27 and J is TRBJ2-1; D not certain. The CDR3 extends over 14 amino acids. V was trimmed by 0 bases and J by 4 bases, leaving 7 bases between them. Germline V gene data show CDR1 as MNHEY and CDR2 as SMNVEV (reference sequence). CDR3 protein: CASSLSNPYNEQFF. The CDR3 DNA is TGTGCCAGCAGTTTATCCAACCCATACAATGAGCAGTTCTTC.

This rearrangement joins TRBV12-3 or TRBV12-4 to TRBJ2-7; the match to TRBD2 covers 9 bases. Trimming at V came to 2 bases and at J to 12 bases, leaving 5 bases not matched to a gene. The CDR3 is 12 amino acids. As DNA, the CDR3 is TGTGCCAGCAGTTTACTGCGGGAGGGACCGTACTTC. Translating it yields CASSLLREGPYF.

The chain joins TRBV5-1 to TRBJ2-7; tentatively, D is TRBD2 (5 bases). CDR3 size: 14 residues. V was clipped by 2 bases and J by 4 bases, with 13 bases between them. The germline V gene encodes CDR1 SGHRS and CDR2 YFSETQ. The CDR3 nucleotides read TGCGCCAGCAGCTTCGAGGGTACCCTTTACGAGCAGTACTTC. It yields the protein CASSFEGTLYEQYF.

This rearrangement joins TRBV20-1 to TRBJ2-1; D tentatively reads TRBD1 or TRBD2 (5 bases each). CDR1 DFQATT and CDR2 SNEGSKA come from the germline V gene (reference sequence). V lost 6 bases, J lost 6 bases, and 15 bases lay in between. CDR3 length: 13 amino acids. The CDR3 coding sequence is TGCAGTGCATTCCGGGGCTCAGGCAATGAGCAGTTCTTC. Amino acid sequence: CSAFRGSGNEQFF.

This CDR3 is CASSQDPGTGRGAFF. The CDR3 DNA follows: TGCGCCAGCAGCCAAGATCCGGGGACAGGACGAGGGGCTTTCTTT. The V and J genes are TRBV4-1 and TRBJ1-1; 8 bases match TRBD1. Germline values: CDR1 MGHRA, CDR2 YSYEKL. The V segment lost 0 bases and the J segment 11 bases; nucleotides outside the gene matches: 11. There are 15 residues in the CDR3.

CDR3 DNA sequence: TGCAGCGTTGCGGGGGGCGCAAGCACGGAAGCTTTCTTT. Its translation: CSVAGGASTEAFF. The chain couples TRBV29-1 to TRBJ1-1, with a possible D match to TRBD1 (6 bases). Germline CDR1 SQVTM, CDR2 ANQGSEA. The CDR3 sequence is 13 residues long. V dropped 4 bases and J dropped 8 bases, with 17 bases sitting between them.

This chain connects TRBV20-1 to TRBJ2-7; D possibly corresponds to TRBD1 (6 bases). Germline values: CDR1 DFQATT, CDR2 SNEGSKA (reference sequence). The CDR3 sequence is 13 residues long. Trimming shortened V by 5 bases and J by 3 bases, and 14 bases separated the two germline ends. For the CDR3, the DNA is TGCAGTGCTTACGCCGACAGGCGCTACGAGCAGTACTTC. Translation: CSAYADRRYEQYF.

This clonotype was detected only a few times. The CDR3 sequence is CASSATDSLDGYTF. The CDR3 coding sequence is TGTGCCAGCTCAGCGACGGACAGCTTAGATGGCTACACCTTC. The chain combines TRBV18 with TRBJ1-2; possibly TRBD1 for D (6 bases). Germline CDR1 is KGHSH and CDR2 is LQKENI. The CDR3 contains 14 residues. Trimming pared 5 bases from V and 6 bases from J, leaving 16 bases between.

This clonotype was recorded a few times. The chain links TRBV18 to TRBJ2-7, with D perhaps assigned TRBD1 or TRBD2 (5 bases each). CDR1 is KGHSH, CDR2 LQKENI, per germline. V lost 6 bases and J lost 2, with 20 bases in between. The CDR3 sequence is 16 residues long. Here the CDR3 DNA reads TGTGCCAGCTCCCAGGGACCCCCAGGCAGAGCCTACGAGCAGTACTTC. This gives the protein CASSQGPPGRAYEQYF.

The J gene is TRBJ2-3, the V gene TRBV20-1; 13 nucleotides match TRBD2. After removal of 8 bases from V and 3 bases from J, the junction contained 11 bases not matched to a gene. This CDR3 is 16 amino acids long. CDR1 and CDR2 from the germline V gene are DFQATT and SNEGSKA (reference sequence). The CDR3 DNA is TGCAGTCTCCTAGATGGGACTAGCGGGATTACAGATACGCAGTATTTT. Its protein is CSLLDGTSGITDTQYF.

Ten or more counts support this clonotype. The genes are TRBV12-3 or TRBV12-4 and TRBJ1-5; 8 nucleotides match TRBD1. V gave up 5 bases and J gave up 5 bases; unmatched junction bases: 5. The CDR3 is 14 amino acids. CDR3 in amino acids: CASSPQGGDQPQHF. DNA of the CDR3: TGTGCCAGCAGTCCACAGGGGGGCGATCAGCCCCAGCATTTT.

Only a few counts were recorded for this clonotype. This chain links TRBV5-1 with TRBJ2-2; D remains unclear. From germline, CDR1 is SGHRS and CDR2 YFSETQ. The V gene lost 0 bases and the J gene lost 4 bases, with 10 bases spanning the gap. The length of the CDR3 is 15 residues. CDR3 protein: CASSLESWSTGELFF. Written as DNA, the CDR3 is TGCGCCAGCAGCTTGGAATCTTGGAGCACCGGGGAGCTGTTTTTT. Drawing the rest from reference TRBV5-1 and TRBJ2-2, the complete variable domain is KAGVTQTPRYLIKTRGQQVTLSCSPISGHRSVSWYQQTPGQGLQFLFEYFSETQRNKGNFPGRFSGRQFSNSRSEMNVSTLELGDSALYLCASSLESWSTGELFFGEGSRLTVL.

The rearrangement links TRBV4-3 to TRBJ2-1; 10 nucleotides line up with TRBD2. V lost 3 bases, J lost 5 bases, and 4 bases stayed unmatched. The CDR3 covers 15 residues. Per the germline V gene, CDR1 is LGHNA and CDR2 is YSLEER. The DNA for the CDR3 is TGCGCCAGCAGCCATGGACTAGCGGCGGACAATGAGCAGTTCTTC. Its translation is CASSHGLAADNEQFF.

J is TRBJ2-5 and V is TRBV12-3 or TRBV12-4; TRBD2 agrees at 14 bases. CDR3 length: 23 residues. V trimming: 3 bases; J trimming: 0 bases; junction bases outside the gene matches: 21. CDR3 residues: CASSFLGGGVGTSGGLYQETQYF. In DNA, the CDR3 is TGTGCCAGCAGTTTTTTGGGGGGCGGTGTGGGGACTAGCGGGGGATTGTACCAAGAGACCCAGTACTTC.

This clonotype was detected a few times. The gene calls are TRBV20-1 and TRBJ1-1; D is ambiguous. V was clipped by 3 bases and J by 6 bases, with 11 bases between them. CDR3 length equals 12 residues. The V gene's germline CDR1 is DFQATT and CDR2 SNEGSKA (reference sequence). Written as DNA, the CDR3 is TGCAGTGCTAGGAAAGAAACCGCTGAAGCTTTCTTT. This encodes CSARKETAEAFF.

The genes are TRBV20-1 and TRBJ2-7; 9 bases are a match to TRBD1. The CDR3 runs to 15 residues. Losses at the gene ends were 6 bases for V and 5 bases for J; bases not matched to a gene: 14. Germline V lookup: CDR1 DFQATT, CDR2 SNEGSKA (reference sequence). CDR3: CSASGTGNSVHEQYF. The CDR3 bases are TGCAGTGCCTCCGGGACAGGGAACAGTGTCCACGAGCAGTACTTC.

This clonotype was observed once. The V call is TRBV3-1, the J call TRBJ2-7, with 10 bases identical to TRBD1. Germline CDR1 LGHDT, CDR2 YNNKEL (reference sequence). CDR3 size: 16 residues. V gave up 4 bases and J gave up 4 bases; unmatched junction bases: 10. In DNA, the CDR3 is TGTGCCAGCAGCCGGCTCCGGGACAGGGGCTCATACGAGCAGTACTTC. This encodes CASSRLRDRGSYEQYF.

The V gene is TRBV20-1, the J gene TRBJ1-5; 8 nucleotides align to TRBD1. The trim removed 7 bases at V and 2 bases at J, leaving 7 bases unmatched. Germline values: CDR1 DFQATT, CDR2 SNEGSKA (reference sequence). The length of the CDR3 is 14 residues. The CDR3 loop reads CSVWTGSRNQPQHF. CDR3 nucleotide sequence: TGCAGTGTTTGGACAGGGAGTCGCAATCAGCCCCAGCATTTT.

This clonotype was counted only a few times. This chain connects TRBV12-3 or TRBV12-4 to TRBJ2-7; no definite D call. The V end was cut by 3 bases, the J end by 0 bases, with 12 bases between. CDR3 length equals 15 residues. CDR3 DNA sequence: TGTGCCAGCAGTTTGAAGGGCAGTTACTCCTACGAGCAGTACTTC. Protein sequence: CASSLKGSYSYEQYF.

The genes are TRBV12-3 or TRBV12-4 and TRBJ2-4; the D is unclear. This CDR3 is 14 amino acids long. V was cut by 1 base and J by 0 bases, with 4 bases left in between. This chain's CDR3 is CASSLVEAKNIQYF. For the CDR3, the DNA is TGTGCCAGCAGTTTAGTCGAAGCCAAAAACATTCAGTACTTC.

This clonotype was observed a handful of times. V gene TRBV7-9 combines with J gene TRBJ2-1; TRBD2 aligns across 7 bases. This CDR3 comprises 16 residues. V gave up 1 base and J gave up 2 bases; unmatched junction bases: 5. Germline V gives CDR1 SEHNR, CDR2 FQNEAQ (reference sequence). The CDR3 bases are TGTGCCAGCAGCTTAGTCGGGGAGGGGCCCTACAATGAGCAGTTCTTC. The encoded protein is CASSLVGEGPYNEQFF.

This clonotype was seen a handful of times. The rearrangement uses TRBV5-1 and TRBJ2-1; 12 bases match TRBD2. V trimming: 5 bases; J trimming: 7 bases; junction bases outside the gene matches: 4. The CDR3 extends over 14 amino acids. Germline V gene lookup returns CDR1 SGHRS and CDR2 YFSETQ. The CDR3 bases are TGCGCCAGCAGATGGACTAGCGGGGAAAATGAGCAGTTCTTC. Its protein is CASRWTSGENEQFF.

This clonotype has only one observation. The chain links TRBV11-2 to TRBJ1-1; D is unclear. The V gene's germline CDR1 is SGHAT and CDR2 FQNNGV. This CDR3 contains 14 residues. V was pared by 0 bases and J by 6 bases, with 11 bases between. CDR3 sequence: CASSLESGYAEAFF. The DNA for the CDR3 is TGTGCCAGCAGCTTAGAGTCCGGGTACGCTGAAGCTTTCTTT.

This clonotype appeared many times. The chain recombines TRBV27 with TRBJ2-7; D is possibly TRBD2 (6 bases). V was pared by 4 bases and J by 6 bases, with 10 bases between. Germline lookup yields CDR1 MNHEY and CDR2 SMNVEV (reference sequence). The CDR3 sequence is 12 residues long. CDR3 sequence reads: CASSSGRTEQYF. In nucleotides, the CDR3 is TGTGCCAGCAGTTCTGGGAGGACCGAGCAGTACTTC.

This clonotype occurred a few times. The chain is built from TRBV29-1 and TRBJ1-2; 9 bases align to TRBD1. Germline V gene data show CDR1 as SQVTM and CDR2 as ANQGSEA. The CDR3 length is 15 residues. J lost 0 bases, V lost 6 bases, and 8 bases had no gene match. The CDR3 region is CSVGTGRPANYGYTF. DNA of the CDR3: TGCAGCGTGGGGACAGGGAGGCCAGCTAACTATGGCTACACCTTC.

The chain couples TRBV14 to TRBJ1-1, with D hard to call. In germline, CDR1 is SGHDN, CDR2 FVKESK. This CDR3 comprises 12 residues. V was pared by 0 bases and J by 7 bases, with 6 bases between. The CDR3 DNA is TGTGCCAGCAGCCAAGACAGGTATGAAGCTTTCTTT. This sequence encodes CASSQDRYEAFF. The full variable domain, in which reference TRBV14 and TRBJ1-1 provide the parts outside the CDR3, is EAGVTQFPSHSVIEKGQTVTLRCDPISGHDNLYWYRRVMGKEIKFLLHFVKESKQDESGMPNNRFLAERTGGTYSTLKVQPAELEDSGVYFCASSQDRYEAFFGQGTRLTVV.

Only a few counts were recorded for this clonotype. This chain joins TRBV21-1 and TRBJ1-1; the table's TRBD1 call for D was not verified on the DNA. TRBV21-1 is reported as a pseudogene. The CDR3 contains 19 residues. DNA of the CDR3: TGTGCCAGCAGCAAAGACTCTGACACAGGGAGAGGATTGGGCACTGAAGCTTTCTTT. As protein: CASSKDSDTGRGLGTEAFF.